A selection of T cell receptor beta chains follows, all from one sample in a study of early T cells in non-severe SARS-CoV-2 infection. One entry per CDR3 protein results from TCRdb running MiXCR on the 5' RACE reads. The data contain approximately 70,000 distinct CDR3 sequences, about 11% of them seen just once; the ten biggest clones take up around 6.7%. Sequencing was done on a sample of whole blood. These receptor sequences come from an adult who was a healthcare worker with PCR-confirmed SARS-CoV-2 infection or an uninfected control (not recorded which). Both conserved end residues are part of each CDR3. A D gene is named only where the DNA matches it firmly. The listing skips clone size in some rows; elsewhere it reads once, few, many or a size class.

J,length,V,D,size,CDR3,DNA
TRBJ1-1,14,TRBV29-1,TRBD1,NA,CSANRGRWDTEAFF,TGCAGCGCCAACAGGGGGCGATGGGACACTGAAGCTTTCTTT
TRBJ1-2,14,TRBV3-1,NA,few,CASSQRAANYGYTF,TGTGCCAGCAGCCAACGGGCAGCAAACTATGGCTACACCTTC
TRBJ2-1,16,TRBV27,TRBD2,NA,CASSTRTSGSRDEQFF,TGTGCCAGCAGTACACGAACTAGCGGGAGTCGGGATGAGCAGTTCTTC
TRBJ2-7,16,TRBV9,NA,many,CASSVGSMGGTYEQYF,TGTGCCAGCAGCGTAGGCTCAATGGGGGGCACCTACGAGCAGTACTTC
TRBJ2-5,13,TRBV6-2/TRBV6-3,NA,NA,CASRDRTEETQYF,TGTGCCAGCAGAGACCGGACAGAAGAGACCCAGTACTTC
TRBJ2-1,15,TRBV6-1,TRBD1,many,CASSGGGGPYNEQFF,TGTGCCAGCAGTGGAGGGGGCGGCCCCTACAATGAGCAGTTCTTC
TRBJ2-5,10,TRBV29-1,NA,few,CSGTEETQYF,TGCAGCGGGACCGAAGAGACCCAGTACTTC
TRBJ2-1,16,TRBV7-9,NA,few,CASTSGSGSSYNEQFF,TGTGCCAGCACCTCAGGTTCGGGGTCCTCCTACAATGAGCAGTTCTTC
TRBJ2-7,13,TRBV3-1,TRBD1,many,CASSRGQGYEQYF,TGTGCCAGCAGCCGGGGACAGGGGTACGAGCAGTACTTC
TRBJ2-7,14,TRBV18,NA,many,CASSRGASTYEQYF,TGTGCCAGCTCACGAGGGGCCAGCACCTACGAGCAGTACTTC
TRBJ2-5,15,TRBV27,NA,NA,CASSLSLAGLETQYF,TGTGCCAGCAGTTTATCTTTGGCGGGACTGGAGACCCAGTACTTC
TRBJ1-1,13,TRBV3-1,NA,NA,CASSQEVYTEAFF,TGTGCCAGCAGCCAAGAGGTATACACTGAAGCTTTCTTT
TRBJ2-1,15,TRBV11-2,TRBD2,NA,CASSLGVAGYNEQFF,TGTGCCAGCAGCTTAGGGGTAGCGGGGTACAATGAGCAGTTCTTC
TRBJ2-1,21,TRBV5-5,NA,many,CASSFPSSRAERDRSYNEQFF,TGTGCCAGCAGTTTCCCCAGCAGCAGGGCTGAAAGGGACCGCTCCTACAATGAGCAGTTCTTC
TRBJ2-1,15,TRBV29-1,TRBD2,many,CSGFSSGGEYNEQFF,TGCAGCGGGTTCTCTAGCGGGGGGGAATACAATGAGCAGTTCTTC
TRBJ2-3,16,TRBV7-7,NA,NA,CASSLSAGVRGDTQYF,TGTGCTAGCAGCTTATCGGCGGGTGTGCGGGGAGATACGCAGTATTTT
TRBJ2-7,14,TRBV20-1,TRBD1,NA,CSAIRDRVVREQYF,TGCAGTGCTATCCGGGACAGAGTCGTTCGCGAGCAGTACTTC
TRBJ1-1,13,TRBV9,NA,few,CASSGTANTEAFF,TGTGCCAGCAGCGGAACAGCTAACACTGAAGCTTTCTTT
TRBJ2-3,13,TRBV7-3,NA,many,CASSTQGTDTQYF,TGTGCCAGCAGCACCCAAGGGACAGATACGCAGTATTTT
TRBJ2-5,14,TRBV4-1,NA,few,CASSQVLQSETQYF,TGCGCCAGCAGCCAAGTGCTTCAAAGTGAGACCCAGTACTTC
TRBJ1-6,12,TRBV4-1,NA,few,CASSHLRSPLHF,TGCGCCAGCAGCCACCTACGTTCACCCCTCCACTTT
TRBJ2-7,15,TRBV19,TRBD2,NA,CASSALAGVTYEQYF,TGTGCCAGTAGTGCACTAGCGGGGGTGACCTACGAGCAGTACTTC
TRBJ2-3,14,TRBV7-3,NA,few,CASSPGASTDTQYF,TGTGCCAGCAGCCCTGGGGCCTCTACAGATACGCAGTATTTT
TRBJ2-3,15,TRBV5-1,NA,few,CASSLAAPSTDTQYF,TGCGCCAGCAGCTTGGCCGCACCTAGCACAGATACGCAGTATTTT
TRBJ1-5,14,TRBV6-1,NA,NA,CASRARASYQPQHF,TGTGCCAGCAGAGCGAGAGCCTCTTATCAGCCCCAGCATTTT
TRBJ2-7,16,TRBV5-1,NA,many,CASSLVGGATTYEQYF,TGCGCCAGCAGCTTGGTTGGGGGAGCGACTACCTACGAGCAGTACTTC
TRBJ2-3,15,TRBV6-1,NA,NA,CASKDTQGFSDTQYF,TGTGCCAGCAAGGATACTCAGGGGTTTTCAGATACGCAGTATTTT
TRBJ2-1,13,TRBV10-3,NA,NA,CASNRDLNNEQFF,TGTGCCAGCAACAGAGACTTAAACAATGAGCAGTTCTTC
TRBJ2-7,14,TRBV15,TRBD1,few,CATSRAGGSYEQYF,TGTGCCACCAGCAGAGCAGGGGGCTCCTACGAGCAGTACTTC
TRBJ2-2,11,TRBV12-3/TRBV12-4,NA,many,CASTVDQELFF,TGTGCCAGCACCGTAGACCAGGAGCTGTTTTTT
TRBJ1-1,16,TRBV29-1,NA,NA,CSIFPGAKGMNTEAFF,TGCAGCATCTTCCCAGGGGCAAAGGGGATGAACACTGAAGCTTTCTTT
TRBJ2-7,13,TRBV12-3/TRBV12-4,TRBD2,NA,CASSYWGRGEQYF,TGTGCCAGCAGTTACTGGGGGAGGGGCGAGCAGTACTTC
TRBJ2-1,16,TRBV7-6,TRBD1,NA,CASSLVGTGGYNEQFF,TGTGCCAGCAGCTTAGTTGGGACAGGGGGGTACAATGAGCAGTTCTTC
TRBJ2-7,16,TRBV7-2,TRBD2,many,CASSLLGLAGGYEQYF,TGTGCCAGCAGCTTATTGGGATTAGCGGGGGGCTACGAGCAGTACTTC
TRBJ1-5,17,TRBV27,NA,NA,CASRGPSGTGLNQPQHF,TGTGCCAGCAGGGGGCCATCAGGAACAGGTCTCAATCAGCCCCAGCATTTT
TRBJ2-2,12,TRBV11-2,NA,NA,CASSLDRGELFF,TGTGCCAGCAGCTTAGATCGCGGGGAGCTGTTTTTT
TRBJ2-3,19,TRBV7-9,TRBD2,few,CASSSWLGLAGDNTDTQYF,TGTGCCAGCAGCTCGTGGTTGGGGCTAGCGGGAGATAATACAGATACGCAGTATTTT
TRBJ1-5,13,TRBV10-3,NA,NA,CAITGDSNQPQHF,TGTGCCATCACCGGGGATAGCAATCAGCCCCAGCATTTT
TRBJ2-5,15,TRBV15,TRBD1,NA,CATSRDGTGRETQYF,TGTGCCACCAGCAGAGACGGGACAGGGCGAGAGACCCAGTACTTC
TRBJ2-5,13,TRBV7-7,NA,many,CASSPRLGETQYF,TGTGCTAGCAGCCCCCGACTAGGGGAGACCCAGTACTTC
TRBJ2-3,15,TRBV7-9,NA,NA,CVSSPMGGRTDTQYF,TGTGTCAGCAGCCCGATGGGGGGGCGCACAGATACGCAGTATTTT
TRBJ2-3,16,TRBV20-1,TRBD2,many,CSARVREGRDTDTQYF,TGCAGTGCTAGAGTGCGGGAGGGCCGGGACACAGATACGCAGTATTTT
TRBJ2-3,18,TRBV5-4,NA,few,CASSLARSRRIHPDTQYF,TGTGCCAGCAGCTTGGCCCGATCGCGGAGAATCCACCCAGATACGCAGTATTTT
TRBJ2-4,11,TRBV3-1,NA,few,CASSQGGRGYF,TGTGCCAGCAGCCAAGGTGGCAGGGGATACTTC
TRBJ2-7,14,TRBV15,NA,NA,CATSGTPLSYEQYF,TGTGCCACCTCCGGGACTCCCCTCTCCTACGAGCAGTACTTC
TRBJ2-2,14,TRBV12-3/TRBV12-4,NA,few,CASSLVSNTGELFF,TGTGCCAGCAGTTTGGTCTCGAACACCGGGGAGCTGTTTTTT
TRBJ1-2,13,TRBV20-1,NA,few,CSARAGLNYGYTF,TGCAGTGCTAGAGCTGGCCTTAACTATGGCTACACCTTC
TRBJ2-7,14,TRBV11-2,NA,few,CASSSSGMTYEQYF,TGTGCCAGCAGCTCCTCCGGGATGACCTACGAGCAGTACTTC
TRBJ2-7,15,TRBV5-4,TRBD2,NA,CASSFTGTSIHEQYF,TGTGCCAGCAGCTTCACCGGGACTAGCATCCACGAGCAGTACTTC
TRBJ2-2,15,TRBV29-1,TRBD1,few,CSVAPGQGITGELFF,TGCAGCGTAGCACCGGGACAGGGTATAACCGGGGAGCTGTTTTTT
TRBJ2-7,14,TRBV12-3/TRBV12-4,TRBD2,NA,CASSTTSGSYEQYF,TGTGCCAGCAGTACAACTAGCGGAAGCTACGAGCAGTACTTC
TRBJ2-5,15,TRBV5-1,TRBD2,NA,CASSLGLAGQETQYF,TGCGCCAGCAGCTTGGGGCTAGCGGGACAAGAGACCCAGTACTTC
TRBJ2-5,15,TRBV7-9,NA,many,CASSPEASWTETQYF,TGTGCCAGCAGCCCAGAGGCCTCTTGGACAGAGACCCAGTACTTC